This TCR beta chain was observed in a study of OX40 agonist ivuxolimab in advanced cancers. Study-level points and caveats: Certain nonresponding patients likewise had low normalized T-cell clonal expansion. The average count of expanded clones was higher among CD8+ T cells than among CD4+.

On this clone: Its antigen is still unknown.

CDR1 is MNHEY, CDR2 SMNVEV, per germline (reference sequence). The germline V and J ends were trimmed by 3 bases and 7 bases, with 15 bases remaining between them. This CDR3 contains 15 residues. The assay was immunoSEQ multiplex PCR, and TCRdb's table has in-frame clones only and misses some. In the table there are over 8,500 clones, roughly 86% of which are singletons. The clonotype was recovered from an adult with an advanced solid tumor such as melanoma, head and neck, liver or kidney cancer. The chain uses TRBV27 and TRBJ2-2; unclear D gene. The source material was CD4+ or CD8+ T cells sorted from blood, sampled in a trial of the OX40 agonist ivuxolimab. The DNA for the CDR3 is TGTGCCAGCAGTTTGGAGTCCTCTCCCGGCGGGGAGCTGTTTTTT. Protein sequence: CASSLESSPGGELFF.